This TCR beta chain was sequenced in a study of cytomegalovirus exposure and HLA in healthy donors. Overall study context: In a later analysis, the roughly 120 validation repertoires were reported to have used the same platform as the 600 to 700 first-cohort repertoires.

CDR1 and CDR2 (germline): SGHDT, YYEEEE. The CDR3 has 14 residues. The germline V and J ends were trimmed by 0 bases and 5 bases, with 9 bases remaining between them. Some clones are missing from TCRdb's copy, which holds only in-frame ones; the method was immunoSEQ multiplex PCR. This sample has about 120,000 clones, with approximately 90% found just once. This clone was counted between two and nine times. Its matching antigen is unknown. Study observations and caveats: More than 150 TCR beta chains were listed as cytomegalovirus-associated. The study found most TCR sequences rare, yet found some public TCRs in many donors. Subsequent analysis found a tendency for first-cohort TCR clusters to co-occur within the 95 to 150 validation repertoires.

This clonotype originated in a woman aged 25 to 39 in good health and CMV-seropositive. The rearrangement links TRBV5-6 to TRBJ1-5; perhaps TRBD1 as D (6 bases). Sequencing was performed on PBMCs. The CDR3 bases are TGTGCCAGCAGCTTGGGGCAGGGGCATCAGCCCCAGCATTTT. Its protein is CASSLGQGHQPQHF.